Following are 29 T cell receptor beta chains from one sample sequenced in a study of human T cells and chemical hapten exposure. TCRdb ran MiXCR on the RACE reads and lists one entry per CDR3 protein. The profile shows about 190,000 distinct CDR3 sequences, more than 20% of them singletons. Time point meaning: patch test 3, about 24 weeks after DPC sensitization. As for treatment: therapeutic diphenylcyclopropenone sensitization with weekly scalp DPC. The starting material was whole blood, obtained in connection with sensitization to the hapten diphenylcyclopropenone (DPC). All receptors come from a woman aged 40 to 55 with alopecia areata. Some clones in this sample may be carry-over from other donors' samples.

The chain combines TRBV20-1 with TRBJ2-3; D is undetermined. Germline-derived CDR1 and CDR2 are DFQATT and SNEGSKA (reference sequence). The CDR3 loop spans 12 amino acids. The CDR3 DNA reads as TGCTTCCCACATAACCCCCCAGATACGCAGTATTTT. It encodes CFPHNPPDTQYF.

This clonotype was picked up a small number of times. The V call is TRBV29-1, the J call TRBJ2-7, with TRBD2 matching 9 bases. J lost 4 bases, V lost 3 bases, and 7 bases had no gene match. The length of the CDR3 is 14 residues. Germline-derived CDR1 and CDR2 are SQVTM and ANQGSEA. The CDR3 DNA sequence: TGCAGCGTTGAGTTGGCTAGCGGGAAATACGAGCAGTACTTC. Translating it yields CSVELASGKYEQYF.

There are a few counts of this clonotype. The chain is built from TRBV28 and TRBJ2-7, with TRBD1 matching over 11 bases. The CDR3 runs to 13 residues. Germline V gene sequence: CDR1 MDHEN, CDR2 SYDVKM. Germline trimming cut 4 bases from V and 11 bases from J; bases unmatched to any gene: 7. The CDR3 here is CASSSSWTGGKYF. The CDR3 nucleotides are TGTGCCAGCAGTTCGTCCTGGACAGGGGGCAAGTACTTC.

This clonotype was picked up a small number of times. The rearrangement joins TRBV7-9 to TRBJ2-3, with D possibly TRBD1 on 5 matching bases. Per the germline V gene, CDR1 is SEHNR and CDR2 is FQNEAQ (reference sequence). The CDR3 extends over 14 amino acids. Trimming removed 5 bases at V and 4 bases at J, with 13 bases between. CDR3: CASSIPGKSDTQYF. For the CDR3, the DNA is TGTGCCAGCAGCATCCCAGGGAAGTCAGATACGCAGTATTTT.

This clonotype has a count of ten or more. V gene TRBV5-1 combines with J gene TRBJ2-3; D call uncertain. Trimming stripped 0 bases from V and 0 bases from J, with 5 bases between. Germline V gene sequence: CDR1 SGHRS, CDR2 YFSETQ. The CDR3 covers 14 residues. The CDR3 protein is CASSLGQSTDTQYF. CDR3 coding DNA: TGCGCCAGCAGCTTGGGGCAGAGCACAGATACGCAGTATTTT.

This clonotype was counted at least ten times. This chain connects TRBV20-1 to TRBJ1-1; 9 bases align to TRBD1. This CDR3 spans 13 amino acids. Per germline, CDR1 DFQATT and CDR2 SNEGSKA (reference sequence). The V and J ends lost 6 bases and 3 bases, in that order; junction bases with no gene match: 5. The CDR3 DNA reads as TGCAGTGCGTCGGACAGGGGAGACACTGAAGCTTTCTTT. As protein: CSASDRGDTEAFF.

The sample holds a few counts of this clonotype. DNA of the CDR3: TGTGCCAGCAGTCTTGACCCTCGTTCAGGAGATACGCAGTATTTT. Amino acids: CASSLDPRSGDTQYF. V gene TRBV28 combines with J gene TRBJ2-3; D remains ambiguous. V lost 5 bases and J 5 bases, leaving 17 bases between the germline ends. CDR3 length: 15 amino acids. Germline CDR1 is MDHEN and CDR2 is SYDVKM. Complete variable domain (other parts from reference TRBV28 and TRBJ2-3): DVKVTQSSRYLVKRTGEKVFLECVQDMDHENMFWYRQDPGLGLRLIYFSYDVKMKEKGDIPEGYSVSREKKERFSLILESASTNQTSMYLCASSLDPRSGDTQYFGPGTRLTVL.

This clonotype was seen repeatedly, ten times or more. The rearrangement joins TRBV6-2 or TRBV6-3 to TRBJ2-1; TRBD2 matches 11 bases. CDR1 is MNHEY, CDR2 SVGEGT, per germline. The length of the CDR3 is 17 residues. J was trimmed by 0 bases and V by 5 bases; bases with no gene match: 6. The CDR3 DNA is TGTGCCAGCAGTCACGCGGGACTAGCGGTCTCCTACAATGAGCAGTTCTTC. Residues: CASSHAGLAVSYNEQFF.

This clonotype was picked up a small number of times. The V gene is TRBV7-2, the J gene TRBJ2-7; TRBD1 agrees at 10 bases. This CDR3 contains 16 residues. With 3 bases clipped from V and 3 bases from J, the junction kept 8 bases outside the gene matches. CDR1 and CDR2 from the germline V gene are SGHTA and FQGNSA. CDR3 amino acids: CASSLDTGTGDYEQYF. The CDR3 nucleotides read TGTGCCAGCAGCTTGGATACCGGGACAGGGGACTACGAGCAGTACTTC.

The chain carries TRBV6-2 or TRBV6-3 and TRBJ1-2, with 7 nucleotides matching TRBD1. With 4 bases clipped from V and 4 bases from J, the junction kept 12 bases outside the gene matches. This CDR3 has 16 amino acids. Germline V lookup: CDR1 MNHEY, CDR2 SVGEGT. CDR3 loop: CASSSTDRARPYGYTF. CDR3 DNA sequence: TGTGCCAGCAGTTCCACCGACAGGGCCCGACCCTATGGCTACACCTTC.

This clonotype has at least ten counts. V and J are TRBV28 and TRBJ2-5, with D maybe TRBD1 (6 bases). Trimming shortened V by 4 bases and J by 1 base, and 7 bases separated the two germline ends. The CDR3 is 13 residues long. Germline CDR1 MDHEN, CDR2 SYDVKM. DNA of the CDR3: TGTGCCAGCAGTTCGGACAGCCAAGAGACCCAGTACTTC. Protein product: CASSSDSQETQYF. Supplemented by reference TRBV28 and TRBJ2-5, the full variable domain reads DVKVTQSSRYLVKRTGEKVFLECVQDMDHENMFWYRQDPGLGLRLIYFSYDVKMKEKGDIPEGYSVSREKKERFSLILESASTNQTSMYLCASSSDSQETQYFGPGTRLLVL.

This clonotype was counted only a few times. This chain uses TRBV28 with TRBJ2-2; D possibly corresponds to TRBD2 (6 bases). V lost 2 bases, J lost 4 bases, and 8 bases lay in between. Looked up from germline, CDR1 is MDHEN and CDR2 is SYDVKM. This CDR3 is built from 14 residues. The CDR3 DNA follows: TGTGCCAGCAGTTTAGCGGGACCCACCGGGGAGCTGTTTTTT. Its protein is CASSLAGPTGELFF.

This rearrangement joins TRBV12-3 or TRBV12-4 to TRBJ2-1; D uncertain. The germline V and J ends were trimmed by 5 bases and 4 bases, with 12 bases remaining between them. This CDR3 has 14 amino acids. As DNA, the CDR3 is TGTGCCAGCAGTCCCTCTTGGGTTTACAATGAGCAGTTCTTC. Amino acid sequence: CASSPSWVYNEQFF.

This clonotype has a handful of counts. The chain combines TRBV29-1 with TRBJ2-5, with 11 bases that match TRBD1. The V gene's germline CDR1 is SQVTM and CDR2 ANQGSEA. Trimming cost V 6 bases and J 4 bases; bases outside gene matches: 4. The CDR3 runs to 13 residues. The CDR3 is CSVRDRGRETQYF. In nucleotides, the CDR3 is TGCAGCGTCAGGGACAGGGGGAGAGAGACCCAGTACTTC.

A few counts support this clonotype. The gene calls are TRBV20-1 and TRBJ2-7, with 8 bases that match TRBD2. The V segment lost 4 bases and the J segment 0 bases; nucleotides outside the gene matches: 5. CDR1 DFQATT and CDR2 SNEGSKA come from the germline V gene (reference sequence). The CDR3 runs to 14 residues. The CDR3 region has the DNA TGCAGTGCTATTAGCGGGGTTGGCTCCTACGAGCAGTACTTC. It is translated as CSAISGVGSYEQYF.

The J gene is TRBJ2-3, the V gene TRBV7-9, with D uncertain. Germline V gene lookup returns CDR1 SEHNR and CDR2 FQNEAQ (reference sequence). The CDR3 runs to 13 residues. The V and J ends lost 1 base and 4 bases respectively, with 6 bases between them. In DNA form, the CDR3 reads TGTGCCAGCAGCTTAGATGGGTCAGATACGCAGTATTTT. Its protein product is CASSLDGSDTQYF. Variable domain in full (rest from reference TRBV7-9 and TRBJ2-3): DTGVSQNPRHKITKRGQNVTFRCDPISEHNRLYWYRQTLGQGPEFLTYFQNEAQLEKSRLLSDRFSAERPKGSFSTLEIQRTEQGDSAMYLCASSLDGSDTQYFGPGTRLTVL.

This clonotype was recorded once. CDR3 DNA: TGTGCCGGATCGTACAGGGGCAATCAGCCCCAGCATTTT. As protein: CAGSYRGNQPQHF. V is TRBV6-6 and J is TRBJ1-5; the D gene is possibly TRBD1 (6 bases). This CDR3 has 13 residues. Trimming stripped 11 bases from V and 2 bases from J, with 13 bases between. Germline values: CDR1 MNHNY, CDR2 SVGAGI (reference sequence).

The table lists this clonotype with many counts. This chain joins TRBV7-2 and TRBJ2-1; D gene unclear. The CDR3 covers 11 residues. V lost 5 bases, J lost 5 bases, and 4 bases lay in between. Germline CDR1 SGHTA, CDR2 FQGNSA. The CDR3 sequence is CASSTHNEQFF. In nucleotides, the CDR3 is TGTGCCAGCAGCACCCACAATGAGCAGTTCTTC.

The gene calls are TRBV29-1 and TRBJ2-3; 12 bases are a match to TRBD2. Trimming removed 3 bases from V and 4 bases from J; junction bases left unmatched: 2. CDR3 size: 14 residues. The germline V gene has CDR1 SQVTM and CDR2 ANQGSEA. CDR3 amino acids: CSVEASGRADTQYF. The CDR3 bases are TGCAGCGTTGAGGCTAGCGGGAGGGCAGATACGCAGTATTTT.

This rearrangement joins TRBV6-5 to TRBJ2-7; 7 bases line up with TRBD1. The length of the CDR3 is 16 residues. V lost 0 bases to trimming and J lost 2 bases; unmatched junction nucleotides: 7. The germline V gene has CDR1 MNHEY and CDR2 SVGAGI. For the CDR3, the DNA is TGTGCCAGCAGTTACTCGAGGGACAGATGGGCCTACGAGCAGTACTTC. This translates into CASSYSRDRWAYEQYF.

The chain is built from TRBV5-1 and TRBJ1-1; D is possibly TRBD1 (5 bases). V lost 0 bases and J 6 bases, leaving 12 bases between the germline ends. Germline loops: CDR1 SGHRS, CDR2 YFSETQ. This CDR3 has 14 amino acids. The CDR3 spells CASSLARVTSEAFF. The CDR3 nucleotides are TGCGCCAGCAGCTTGGCCAGGGTTACATCTGAAGCTTTCTTT. The whole variable domain, filled in from reference TRBV5-1 and TRBJ1-1, reads KAGVTQTPRYLIKTRGQQVTLSCSPISGHRSVSWYQQTPGQGLQFLFEYFSETQRNKGNFPGRFSGRQFSNSRSEMNVSTLELGDSALYLCASSLARVTSEAFFGQGTRLTVV.

Many counts were recorded for this clonotype. J is TRBJ1-1 and V is TRBV29-1, with a tentative D call TRBD1 (5 bases). V lost 7 bases, J lost 1 base, and 10 bases lay in between. The CDR3 is made up of 12 amino acids. The germline V gene has CDR1 SQVTM and CDR2 ANQGSEA. The CDR3 is CSGGQQNTEAFF. DNA for the CDR3: TGCAGCGGCGGACAACAGAACACTGAAGCTTTCTTT.

The J gene is TRBJ1-1, the V gene TRBV6-4; D gene uncertain. Trimming removed 4 bases from V and 2 bases from J, with 8 bases in between. CDR3 size: 13 residues. Germline V gene data show CDR1 as MRHNA and CDR2 as SNTAGT. CDR3 coding DNA: TGTGCCAGCAGTGTAGAGGTTAACACTGAAGCTTTCTTT. It yields the protein CASSVEVNTEAFF.

This clonotype was seen a handful of times. This chain connects TRBV29-1 to TRBJ2-3; D may match TRBD1 or TRBD2 (5 bases each). The CDR3 is 14 residues long. The V gene's germline CDR1 is SQVTM and CDR2 ANQGSEA. V gave up 5 bases and J gave up 4 bases, with 16 bases separating them. The CDR3 loop is CSVRNRGFADTQYF. CDR3 nucleotides: TGCAGCGTTCGTAATCGGGGCTTCGCAGATACGCAGTATTTT.

This clonotype has at least ten counts. V is TRBV29-1 and J is TRBJ2-3; D not certain. The germline V gene encodes CDR1 SQVTM and CDR2 ANQGSEA. Trimming took 1 base from V and 11 from J, leaving 13 bases between them. The CDR3 covers 12 residues. The CDR3 region has the DNA TGCAGCGTTGAAGTATTCCCCCCGGGGCAGTATTTT. The encoded protein is CSVEVFPPGQYF.

The count of this clonotype is one. In DNA, the CDR3 is TGCGCCAGCAGCCAAGAGGCCCCGAGCTCTGGGGCCAACGTCCTGACTTTC. It translates to CASSQEAPSSGANVLTF. This rearrangement joins TRBV4-3 to TRBJ2-6, with D unresolved. Trimming took 0 bases from V and 0 from J, leaving 9 bases between them. The CDR3 runs 17 residues. Germline CDR1 is LGHNA and CDR2 is YSLEER.

This clonotype was detected only a few times. The rearrangement joins TRBV29-1 to TRBJ2-7; 9 bases align to TRBD1. The V gene end was trimmed by 6 bases and the J gene end by 7 bases; junction bases not matched to a gene: 4. This CDR3 has 11 amino acids. CDR1 and CDR2 (germline): SQVTM, ANQGSEA. Here the CDR3 DNA reads TGCAGCGTACAGGGGGCCTGGGAGCAGTACTTC. This codes for CSVQGAWEQYF.

Here the CDR3 reads CASSQGSGFGANVLTF. In nucleotides, the CDR3 is TGCGCCAGCAGCCAAGGGTCAGGGTTTGGGGCCAACGTCCTGACTTTC. The J gene is TRBJ2-6, the V gene TRBV4-3, with a possible D match to TRBD1 (5 bases). CDR1 is LGHNA, CDR2 YSLEER, per germline. The CDR3 is 16 amino acids. V lost 1 base and J lost 3, with 10 bases in between.

The genes are TRBV5-4 and TRBJ2-2; the D is unclear. The CDR3 extends over 12 amino acids. With 4 bases removed from V and 2 bases from J, the gap between germline ends came to 3 bases. The germline V gene has CDR1 SGHNT and CDR2 YYREEE (reference sequence). CDR3 in DNA: TGTGCCAGCAGCACTAACACCGGGGAGCTGTTTTTT. Protein: CASSTNTGELFF.